What follows are 3 T cell receptor beta chains derived from one specimen sequenced in a study of shared clonotypes between healthy human individuals. Sequenced by immunoSEQ multiplex PCR; TCRdb stores in-frame clones only, minus some. The repertoire includes 550,000 to 800,000 clones, about 74% of them detected once, and about 1.8% sits in the top ten. Material for sequencing was memory CD4+ T cells sorted from blood. Subset reported: CD45RA-negative fraction. These receptors came from a woman under 40 in good health.

The chain couples TRBV6-1 to TRBJ2-5; 9 bases map to TRBD1. The trim removed 7 bases at V and 2 bases at J, leaving 8 bases unmatched. Germline CDR1 and CDR2: MNHNS and SASEGT. This CDR3 spans 15 amino acids. The DNA for the CDR3 is TGTGCCAGCACCGCGACAGGGGGTACTCAAGAGACCCAGTACTTC. Translation: CASTATGGTQETQYF.

This clone was seen just once. The chain couples TRBV28 to TRBJ1-2, with 8 bases matching TRBD1. The V segment lost 5 bases and the J segment 7 bases; nucleotides outside the gene matches: 6. Per the germline V gene, CDR1 is MDHEN and CDR2 is SYDVKM. The CDR3 spans 13 residues. In DNA, the CDR3 is TGTGCCAGCAGTATGGACAGGGTTGGTGGCTACACCTTC. Translated, it gives CASSMDRVGGYTF.

V usage is TRBV12-5 and J usage is TRBJ2-2; 9 bases align to TRBD2. This CDR3 comprises 18 residues. Germline V lookup: CDR1 LGHNT, CDR2 FRNRAP. Trimming at V came to 3 bases and at J to 5 bases, leaving 13 bases not matched to a gene. CDR3 amino acids: CASGFSFLAGYRTGELFF. The CDR3 DNA follows: TGTGCTAGTGGTTTTAGCTTCCTAGCGGGATACAGGACCGGGGAGCTGTTTTTT.